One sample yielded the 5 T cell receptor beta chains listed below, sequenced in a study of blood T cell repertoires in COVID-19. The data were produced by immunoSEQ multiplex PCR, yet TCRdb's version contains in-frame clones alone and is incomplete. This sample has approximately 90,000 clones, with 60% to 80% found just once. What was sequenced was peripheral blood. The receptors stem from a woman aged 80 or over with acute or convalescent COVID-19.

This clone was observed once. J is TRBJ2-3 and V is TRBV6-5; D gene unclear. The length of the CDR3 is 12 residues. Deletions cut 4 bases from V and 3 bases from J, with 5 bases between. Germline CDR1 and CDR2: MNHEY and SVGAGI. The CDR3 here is CASSSRTDTQYF. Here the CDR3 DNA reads TGTGCCAGCAGTTCCCGGACAGATACGCAGTATTTT.

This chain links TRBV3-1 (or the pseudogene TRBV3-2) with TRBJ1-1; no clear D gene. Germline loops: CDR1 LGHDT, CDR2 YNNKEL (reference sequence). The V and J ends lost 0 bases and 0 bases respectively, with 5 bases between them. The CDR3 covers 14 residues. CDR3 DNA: TGTGCCAGCAGCCAAGAATCGGTGAACACTGAAGCTTTCTTT. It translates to CASSQESVNTEAFF.

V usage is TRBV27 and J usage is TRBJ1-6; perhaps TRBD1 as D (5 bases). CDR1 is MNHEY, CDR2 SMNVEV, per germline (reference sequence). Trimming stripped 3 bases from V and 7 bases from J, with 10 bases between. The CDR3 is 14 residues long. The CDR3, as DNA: TGTGCCAGCAGTTTGGGACGGGAGAATTCACCCCTCCACTTT. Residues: CASSLGRENSPLHF.

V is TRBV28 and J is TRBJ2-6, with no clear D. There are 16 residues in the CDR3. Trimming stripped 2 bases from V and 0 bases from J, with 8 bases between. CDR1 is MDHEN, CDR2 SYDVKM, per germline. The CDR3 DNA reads TGTGCCAGCAGTTTACCCGGGTACTCTGGGGCCAACGTCCTGACTTTC. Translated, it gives CASSLPGYSGANVLTF.

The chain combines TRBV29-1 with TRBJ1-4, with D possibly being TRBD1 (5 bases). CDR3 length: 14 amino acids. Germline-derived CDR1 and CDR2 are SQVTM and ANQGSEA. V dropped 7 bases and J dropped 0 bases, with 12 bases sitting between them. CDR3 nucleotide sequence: TGCAGCGCCCAAGGGGCAGCAACTAATGAAAAACTGTTTTTT. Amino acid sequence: CSAQGAATNEKLFF.